What follows are 2 T cell receptor beta chains derived from one specimen sequenced in a study of tumor-infiltrating lymphocytes in primary liver carcinoma. The template, about 540 ng total RNA, yielded TCR beta cDNA made with a constant-region primer. For TCR beta, libraries were produced by three nested multiplex PCR rounds using slightly modified ARM-PCR. The first two PCR rounds, approximately 10 cycles each, used TRBV1-TRBV30 forward primers and a C-beta reverse primer. TCRdb reprocessed the multiplex PCR reads via MiXCR and lists one record per CDR3 protein. The table includes about 66,000 distinct CDR3 sequences, about 71% detected once. Investigators took RNA and DNA out together from roughly 18-30 mg of unsorted bulk tissue. The sample consisted of liver tumor tissue from sampling region 4. Subset described: tumor region T4, right-lateral pole. Source of these receptors: a man in his forties or fifties with primary liver carcinoma and hepatitis B virus infection.

This chain connects TRBV11-3 to TRBJ2-1, with unresolved D. Trimming took 3 bases from V and 2 from J, leaving 8 bases between them. Per germline, CDR1 SGHNT and CDR2 YENEEA. The CDR3 spans 14 residues. CDR3 bases: TGTGCCAGCAGCTTCTACGGCCCCTACAATGAGCAGTTCTTC. Protein: CASSFYGPYNEQFF. The whole variable domain, remainder taken from reference TRBV11-3 and TRBJ2-1, is EAGVVQSPRYKIIEKKQPVAFWCNPISGHNTLYWYLQNLGQGPELLIRYENEEAVDDSQLPKDRFSAERLKGVDSTLKIQPAELGDSAVYLCASSFYGPYNEQFFGPGTRLTVL.

This clonotype occurred many times. The V gene is TRBV14, the J gene TRBJ2-1, with TRBD2 matching 13 bases. V dropped 0 bases and J dropped 5; count of bases not matched to a gene: 7. Germline CDR1 and CDR2: SGHDN and FVKESK. The CDR3 consists of 18 residues. The CDR3 is CASSQDGTSGNPHNEQFF. DNA for the CDR3: TGTGCCAGCAGCCAAGACGGGACTAGCGGGAACCCCCACAATGAGCAGTTCTTC.